This TCR beta chain originates from a study of T cell repertoires in cytomegalovirus infection. This clonotype was counted at least ten times. Its antigen is still unknown. CDR3 length: 15 amino acids. In germline, CDR1 is SGHTA, CDR2 FQGNSA. Trimming left V 2 bases short and J 1 base short, with 8 bases between. TCRdb ran MiXCR on the reads and lists one entry per CDR3 protein. Among some 700,000 distinct CDR3 sequences listed, 33% were seen once. This chain joins TRBV7-2 and TRBJ1-4; no reliable D call. The sequence came from a human donor in good health (CMV status not recorded). Some clones in this sample may be carry-over from other donors' samples. Sequenced material: cultured PBMCs, taken from culture after CMV antigen stimulation. The CDR3 DNA is TGTGCCAGCAGCTTATTGAAGGGAACTAATGAAAAACTGTTTTTT. It is translated as CASSLLKGTNEKLFF.